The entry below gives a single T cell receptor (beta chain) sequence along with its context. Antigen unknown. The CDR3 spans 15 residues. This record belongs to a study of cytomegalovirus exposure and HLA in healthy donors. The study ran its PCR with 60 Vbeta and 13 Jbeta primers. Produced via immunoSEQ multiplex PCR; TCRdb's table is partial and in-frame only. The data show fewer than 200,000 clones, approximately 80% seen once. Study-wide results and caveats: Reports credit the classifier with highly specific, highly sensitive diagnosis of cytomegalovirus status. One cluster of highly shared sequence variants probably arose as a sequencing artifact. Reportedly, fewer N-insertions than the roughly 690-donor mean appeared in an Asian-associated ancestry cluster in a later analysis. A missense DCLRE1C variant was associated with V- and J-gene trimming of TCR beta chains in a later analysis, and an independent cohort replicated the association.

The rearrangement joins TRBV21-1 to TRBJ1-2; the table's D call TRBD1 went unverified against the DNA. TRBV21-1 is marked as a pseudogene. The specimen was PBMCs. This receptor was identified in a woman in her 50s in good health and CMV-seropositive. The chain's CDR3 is CASSRRGTSNYGYTF. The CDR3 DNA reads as TGTGCCAGCAGCAGACGAGGGACATCTAACTATGGCTACACCTTC.